Here is one T cell receptor (beta chain) with its context. It lacks a known antigen. No much larger clonotype is one base removed from it; base qualities were not supplied. Using the deep immunoSEQ assay, TCR CDR3 regions were amplified from genomic DNA by multiplex PCR. Extracted genomic DNA from each cell subset was spread evenly across all wells of several immunoSEQ 96-well plates, with each plate serving as a replicate. For sorted subsets, each replicate PCR was loaded with 200 ng genomic DNA, equivalent to some 27,000 T cell genomes. The purified libraries were quantified using a Qubit 3.0 fluorometer, sized with a Bioanalyzer 2100, and then quantified again using the KAPA Library Quantification kit. Every immunoSEQ 96-well plate was sequenced on a separate single-read 150-cycle Illumina NextSeq 550 flow cell. Regarding the original processing steps: Because the immunoSEQ output included only junctional sequences and no quality scores, the filtering could not be the same as the filtering used for full-length reads. To assign V/J genes and CDR3, sequences were annotated using PyIR, a Python wrapper for IgBLAST v1.9, with IMGT germline references. Reads with weak V/J assignments (E-value above 1e-6), missing CDR3, stop codons, out-of-frame junctions, or ambiguous translated residues were removed. V3J clonotypes were defined by identical inferred V gene, J gene, and CDR3 amino acid sequence. To compute the percentage overlap between repertoires, the number of shared unique clonotypes was divided by the size of the smaller repertoire. Three approaches were used to assess repertoire richness: RTK rarefaction, the Chao1 estimator, and Recon v2.1 estimates of unobserved clonotypes. Generation probabilities were computed with OLGA for all TCRbeta clonotypes obtained by the gDNA method from several donors. Drawn from immuneACCESS, this table holds only the in-frame rearrangements with V and J called that TCRdb kept. Clones are partly lost; checked studies trace under half to an unresolved V gene and leave the rest unexplained. V and J calls plus clone size are reproduced from that table; the DNA served to infer D and trimming. The sample data list about 2 million clones, and 85% to 95% of these were observed just once. More than 0.1% of the sample is held by the ten biggest clonotypes.

The CDR3 holds 15 amino acids from the cysteine to the phenylalanine. Only the CDR3 region is kept as DNA, spanning 45 bases read in frame from base 1. V and J are truncated by 1 base and 5 bases respectively, leaving an intervening sequence of 14 bases. CDR1 LNHNV and CDR2 YYDKDF were looked up in the germline V gene (reference sequence). This entry is derived from a study of shared clonotypes between healthy human individuals (dated by TCRdb to about 2020). Turning to the overall study: The cohort included three men and a couple of women between 18 and 49 years of age. For each donor, CD4 naive and CD4 memory were each given three plates, CD8 naive was given two plates, and CD8 memory was given one plate. To estimate repertoire size and how much clonotype sharing occurs between individuals, the study deeply sequenced the blood TCR repertoires of roughly 5 healthy adults. Libraries were prepared and TCR repertoires were sequenced by different laboratories using diverse techniques, in order to increase sequencing depth and limit assay-specific biases. Leukapheresis yielded between about 0.9 and 10 billion PBMCs per donor.

The donors were healthy, HIV-negative adults with no recently reported acute infections or vaccinations. Every donor was a Caucasian adult residing in Nashville, Tennessee, USA. CD4+ T cells were enriched by magnetic negative selection; naive cells were then positively selected on CD45RA, and the negative fraction formed the memory subset. Blood was obtained by leukapheresis, after which PBMCs were separated by Ficoll-Histopaque density gradient centrifugation and cryopreserved in liquid nitrogen vapor phase. Analytical flow cytometry was used to check the purity and quantity of every magnetically sorted T cell population. From each sorted fraction, genomic DNA was isolated and quantified by UV absorbance on a Nanodrop 2000c. The paper's findings and limits, for the study overall: Sampling was restricted to blood, and TCR repertoires in tissues likely differ from the TCR repertoires found in blood. The small number of donors limited the genetic and exposure-history diversity represented. Estimated clonotype richness was generally larger for naive than for memory subsets. Incomplete sequencing was indicated by rarefaction of sorted-subset datasets, despite the large sequencing depth. Sharing across a few donors was observed for about 5% of naive CD4, 3% to 3.5% of naive CD8, over 2% of memory CD4, and around 0.44% of memory CD8 clonotypes. Compared with non-shared clonotypes, clonotypes shared by all four sorted-subset donors had higher generation probabilities. Based on pairwise subsampling, the degree of clonotype sharing among donors was expected to be affected by sequencing depth.

The chain is assembled from TRBV15 and TRBJ2-5; TRBD1 is perhaps the D gene, given 7 matching bases. Sample: naive CD4+ T cells sorted from blood. The cell subset or site label here, explained by the study, means: CD45RA+ positively selected. The receptor comes from a man younger than 30 in good health. CDR3 region: CATSRGQGGGETQYF. The sequenced DNA: TGTGCCACCAGCAGAGGACAGGGAGGTGGGGAGACCCAGTACTTC. Joined to the reference TRBV15 and TRBJ2-5 proteins, this CDR3 gives the full variable domain: DAMVIQNPRYQVTQFGKPVTLSCSQTLNHNVMYWYQQKSSQAPKLLFHYYDKDFNNEADTPDNFQSRRPNTSFCFLDIRSPGLGDTAMYLCATSRGQGGGETQYFGPGTRLLVL.